The text below deals with one T cell receptor beta chain. Its antigen is unknown. The data originate from a study of T-cell memory formation after mild COVID-19. Study background: TCR clusters showed largely donor specificity.

In germline, CDR1 is SGHTA, CDR2 FQGNSA. The length of the CDR3 is 15 residues. Trimming pared 6 bases from V and 0 bases from J, leaving 12 bases between. Libraries for TCRalpha and TCRbeta carried sample barcodes and unique molecular identifiers via 5'RACE. MiXCR was run by TCRdb on the 5' RACE reads, yielding one entry per CDR3 protein. Counted here are some 280,000 distinct CDR3 sequences, about 17% occurring once; the ten biggest clones make up 20% to 25%. Study-wide findings and caveats: Shrinking CD4+ clones resided mostly in CM and EM, and CD8+ ones in EMRA.

The chain combines TRBV7-2 with TRBJ2-1; D assignment may be TRBD1 or TRBD2 (5 bases each). This clonotype was obtained from a man aged 18 to 30 who had mild COVID-19 (a few samples of this study predate the infection). Cell type and time point are not known. The sample taken for sequencing was PBMCs or a T cell subset sorted from them (not recorded which). DNA of the CDR3: TGTGCCAGCAGACCCCGGGGCAGCTCCTACAATGAGCAGTTCTTC. Its translation: CASRPRGSSYNEQFF. The full variable domain, completed using reference TRBV7-2 and TRBJ2-1, is GAGVSQSPSNKVTEKGKDVELRCDPISGHTALYWYRQSLGQGLEFLIYFQGNSAPDKSGLPSDRFSAERTGGSVSTLTIQRTQQEDSAVYLCASRPRGSSYNEQFFGPGTRLTVL.